This TCR delta chain was recorded in a study of γδ T cells in repeated Plasmodium falciparum infection. Study-wide background: Age- and gender-matched Australian children served as comparison for malaria-exposed Malian children.

TCRdb ran CATT on the multiplex PCR reads. This table has about 51,000 delta-chain clones, more than 1.5% appearing once. This CDR3 has 14 amino acids. Germline V gene sequence: CDR1 TVYSNPD, CDR2 GDNSRS (reference sequence). V was pared by 2 bases and J by 0 bases, with 6 bases of the junction left unmatched. Within the sample, this clone is medium-sized. Other DNA sequences within the sample encode an identical CDR3. Bulk repertoires came from Vgamma9/Vdelta2+ or Vdelta2-negative gammadelta T cells flow-sorted from PBMC. The clonotype originates from a pool of human donors (malaria-infected and uninfected, not separated). The source material was gamma-delta T cells from blood. The V call is TRDV3, the J call TRDJ1; TRDD3 matches at 7 bases. In nucleotides, the CDR3 is TGTGCCTTTCCTGGGGGCAAGTACACCGATAAACTCATCTTT. Translation gives CAFPGGKYTDKLIF. The full variable domain, rest sourced from reference TRDV3 and TRDJ1, is CDKVTQSSPDQTVASGSEVVLLCTYDTVYSNPDLFWYRIRPDYSFQFVFYGDNSRSEGADFTQGRFSVKHILTQKAFHLVISPVRTEDSATYYCAFPGGKYTDKLIFGKGTRVTVEP.